A single sample gave rise to the 2 T cell receptor beta chains below, sequenced in a study of beta chain features in type 1 diabetes. The authors reverse transcribed all of the isolated RNA, so sequencing captured expressed TCRB transcripts. Profiled with immunoSEQ multiplex PCR; TCRdb holds only in-frame clones, not every one. Here the sample spans about 140,000 clones, less than 10% being singletons. Sequenced: central memory CD4+ T cells from blood. The source of these receptors is a woman aged 40 to 50 in good health.

DNA for the CDR3: TGTGCCAGCAGCTTAAATCTGGGCAACTCCTACGAGCAGTACTTC. This sequence encodes CASSLNLGNSYEQYF. V usage is TRBV13 and J usage is TRBJ2-7, with unresolved D. V lost 2 bases to trimming and J lost 0 bases, with 11 bases between them. The CDR3 is made up of 15 amino acids. Germline V gene data show CDR1 as PRHDT and CDR2 as FYEKMQ (reference sequence).

The chain is built from TRBV2 and TRBJ2-5; 7 nucleotides match TRBD2. This CDR3 is 12 amino acids long. Germline assignment: CDR1 SNHLY and CDR2 FYNNEI. V lost 7 bases to trimming and J lost 4 bases; unmatched junction nucleotides: 3. In DNA form, the CDR3 reads TGTGCCAGCAAACCGGGGGGAGAGACCCAGTACTTC. Translating gives CASKPGGETQYF.